The sequence of this T cell receptor (beta chain) was determined in a study of control samples from healthy donors and cancer patients. The table came from immunoSEQ multiplex PCR; TCRdb's copy has only in-frame clones and leaves some out. The repertoire includes around 53,000 clones, just over 85% of them detected once, and less than 3.5% sits in the top ten. The germline gives CDR1 MNHEY, CDR2 SMNVEV (reference sequence). V was shortened by 2 bases and J by 5 bases, with 12 bases between the two germline ends. The CDR3 runs 14 residues. The specimen sequenced was PBMCs. The receptor was isolated from a woman aged 45-65 years with lung cancer. The chain couples TRBV27 to TRBJ1-1; a possible D gene is TRBD1 (5 bases). Written as DNA, the CDR3 is TGTGCCAGCAGTTTAGGGGCCGCTATTACTGAAGCTTTCTTT. Its protein is CASSLGAAITEAFF.